This T cell receptor (beta chain) was profiled in a study of persistence of HIV-infected CD4 T cells. Background on the study: The sample holds CD4+ T cells responsive to CMV or HIV-1 Gag. Regarding the study as a whole: Bulk TCR data could not be restricted to HIV-1-infected CMV-responding cells.

Germline V gives CDR1 SNHLY, CDR2 FYNNEI. CDR3 size: 14 residues. The V end was cut by 3 bases, the J end by 6 bases, with 15 bases between. Note on this clone: No antigen is known for it.

Cells were stimulated with overlapping HIV-1 Gag 15-mer peptides. Sorted nonresponding memory CD4+ T cells were CD40L-negative, CD69-negative, CD45RO-high. Sequencing used immunoSEQ version 4 in survey mode. Assay: immunoSEQ multiplex PCR; the TCRdb copy retains only in-frame clones and omits some. The data show roughly 64,000 clones, just under 75% seen once. The source is an adult man with HIV who was CMV-seropositive. The sample was CD4+ T cells sorted from PBMCs after approximately 20-hour stimulation, taken from a patient who received antiretroviral therapy. The rearrangement uses TRBV2 and TRBJ2-7, with a possible D match to TRBD1 (5 bases). As DNA, the CDR3 is TGTGCCAGCAGTGACAGGGCCGCTTCGACCGAGCAGTACTTC. Translation: CASSDRAASTEQYF.